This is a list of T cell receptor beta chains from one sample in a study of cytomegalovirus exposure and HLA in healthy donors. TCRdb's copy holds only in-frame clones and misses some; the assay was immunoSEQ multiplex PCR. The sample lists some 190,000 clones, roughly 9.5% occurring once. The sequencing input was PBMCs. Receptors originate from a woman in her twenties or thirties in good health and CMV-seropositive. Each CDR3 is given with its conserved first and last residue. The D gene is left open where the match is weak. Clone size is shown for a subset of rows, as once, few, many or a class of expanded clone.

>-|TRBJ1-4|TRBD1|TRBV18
TGTGCCAGCTCACCACCGGGACAGGGTGGAGAAAAACTGTTTTTT
CASSPPGQGGEKLFF
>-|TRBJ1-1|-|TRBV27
TGTGCCAGCAAACTCGGGCAGGGGAACACTGAAGCTTTCTTT
CASKLGQGNTEAFF
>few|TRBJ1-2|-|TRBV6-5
TGTGCCAGCAGTCCAAGACAGCTGATCTATGGCTACACCTTC
CASSPRQLIYGYTF
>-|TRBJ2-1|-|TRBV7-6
TGTGCCAGCAGCCAAGGGACACTCTACAATGAGCAGTTCTTC
CASSQGTLYNEQFF
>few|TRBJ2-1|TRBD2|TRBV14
TGTGCCAGCAGCCCTGGACTAGCGGGAGTGAGGTGGAATGAGCAGTTCTTC
CASSPGLAGVRWNEQFF
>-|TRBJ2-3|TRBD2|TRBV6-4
TGTGCCAGCAAGAGACTAGCGGGAGCCTCCACAGATACGCAGTATTTT
CASKRLAGASTDTQYF
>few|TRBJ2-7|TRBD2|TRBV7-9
TGTGCCAGCAGCTTATCAGTGGGGGGGTACGAGCAGTACTTC
CASSLSVGGYEQYF
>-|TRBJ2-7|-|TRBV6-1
TGTGCCAGCAGGAGGGACATGTGGACCTACGAGCAGTACTTC
CASRRDMWTYEQYF
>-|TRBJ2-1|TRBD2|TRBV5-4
TGTGCCAGCAGCTCGGGTGGGACTAGCGGTAATTACAATGAGCAGTTCTTC
CASSSGGTSGNYNEQFF
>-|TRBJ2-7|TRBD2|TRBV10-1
TGCGCCAGCAGTGAATATGTGTCTAGCGGGTTCTCCTACGAGCAGTACTTC
CASSEYVSSGFSYEQYF
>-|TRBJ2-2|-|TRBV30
TGTGCCTGGAGTGCCTGGGCTTTT
CAWSAWAF
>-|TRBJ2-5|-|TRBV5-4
TGTGCCAGCAGCGGAGTAGAGACCCAGTACTTC
CASSGVETQYF
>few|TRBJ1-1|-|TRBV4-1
TGCGCCAGCAGCCAAGAGATTAACAGTCAGAACACTGAAGCTTTCTTT
CASSQEINSQNTEAFF
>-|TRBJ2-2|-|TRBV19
TGTGCCAGTAGTTTCTCCTCGAACACCGGGGAGCTGTTTTTT
CASSFSSNTGELFF
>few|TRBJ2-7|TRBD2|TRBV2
TGTGCCAGCAGTGCCGCGGGAGAGGGGTACGAGCAGTACTTC
CASSAAGEGYEQYF
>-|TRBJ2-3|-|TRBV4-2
TGTGCCAGCAGCCAAGACCTCGCAGATACGCAGTATTTT
CASSQDLADTQYF
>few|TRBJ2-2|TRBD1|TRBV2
TGTGCCAGCAGGGAGACAGGGGCGAACACCGGGGAGCTGTTTTTT
CASRETGANTGELFF
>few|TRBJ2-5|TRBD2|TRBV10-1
TGCGCCAGCAGTGATGATCTAGCGGGAAAAGGAGAGACCCAGTACTTC
CASSDDLAGKGETQYF
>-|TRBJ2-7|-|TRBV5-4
TGTGCCAGCAGCCCCGCCGGACAGTTCTCCTACGAGCAGTACTTC
CASSPAGQFSYEQYF
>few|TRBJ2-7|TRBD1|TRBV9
TGTGCCAGCAGCCCCCGACAGGGGAGCTCCTACGAGCAGTACTTC
CASSPRQGSSYEQYF
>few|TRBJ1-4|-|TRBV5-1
TGCGCCAGCAGGGCACAGCTGGCGGGAGAAAAACTGTTTTTT
CASRAQLAGEKLFF
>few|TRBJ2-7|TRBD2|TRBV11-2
TGTGCCAGCAGCCCACTAGCGGGAGGGCCCCGCTCCTACGAGCAGTACTTC
CASSPLAGGPRSYEQYF
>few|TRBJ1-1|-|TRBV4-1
TGCGCCAGCAGCCAGGTAGGGGGGGACCCGAACACTGAAGCTTTCTTT
CASSQVGGDPNTEAFF
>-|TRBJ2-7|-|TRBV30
TGTGCCTGGACGGAGCCACTAGATCTCTACGAGCAGTACTTC
CAWTEPLDLYEQYF